Listed below are T cell receptor beta chains from one sample, sequenced in a study of blood T cell repertoires in COVID-19. The table came from immunoSEQ multiplex PCR; TCRdb's copy has only in-frame clones and leaves some out. The repertoire holds some 130,000 clones, with 84% as singletons. Sequenced: peripheral blood. The receptors come from a human donor in a cohort sampled during active COVID-19. Both conserved end residues are part of each CDR3. Fields, in order: J gene, D gene, V gene, CDR3 protein, CDR3 DNA. D genes are given only for firm matches.

j_gene: TRBJ2-5
d_gene: TRBD2
v_gene: TRBV5-8
CDR3aa: CASSLGTSGYQETQYF
CDR3nt: TGTGCCAGCAGCCTAGGGACTAGCGGGTACCAAGAGACCCAGTACTTC

j_gene: TRBJ2-1
d_gene: .
v_gene: TRBV28
CDR3aa: CASSPSGGIGNEQFF
CDR3nt: TGTGCCAGCAGTCCCTCTGGCGGGATCGGGAATGAGCAGTTCTTC

j_gene: TRBJ1-2
d_gene: TRBD1
v_gene: TRBV28
CDR3aa: CASSTGTGDYGYTF
CDR3nt: TGTGCCAGCAGTACCGGGACAGGGGACTATGGCTACACCTTC

j_gene: TRBJ2-3
d_gene: .
v_gene: TRBV6-5
CDR3aa: CASREGLSTDTQYF
CDR3nt: TGTGCCAGCAGGGAGGGCCTTAGCACAGATACGCAGTATTTT

j_gene: TRBJ1-5
d_gene: TRBD1
v_gene: TRBV18
CDR3aa: CASSQYRLGQGDNQPQHF
CDR3nt: TGTGCCAGCTCACAATACAGATTAGGACAGGGAGACAATCAGCCCCAGCATTTT

j_gene: TRBJ2-5
d_gene: .
v_gene: TRBV4-3
CDR3aa: CASSQDRGSQETQYF
CDR3nt: TGCGCCAGCAGCCAAGATAGAGGCAGCCAAGAGACCCAGTACTTC

j_gene: TRBJ2-7
d_gene: .
v_gene: TRBV28
CDR3aa: CASKTGSHEQYF
CDR3nt: TGTGCCAGCAAGACGGGAAGCCACGAGCAGTACTTC

j_gene: TRBJ1-5
d_gene: TRBD1
v_gene: TRBV2
CDR3aa: CASSGTGKGQPQHF
CDR3nt: TGTGCCAGCAGTGGGACAGGGAAGGGACAGCCCCAGCATTTT

j_gene: TRBJ2-1
d_gene: TRBD2
v_gene: TRBV6-6
CDR3aa: CASSYGSGSYDNEQFF
CDR3nt: TGTGCCAGCAGTTACGGTAGCGGGAGTTATGACAATGAGCAGTTCTTC

j_gene: TRBJ2-3
d_gene: TRBD2
v_gene: TRBV6-5
CDR3aa: CASSSSGVAGGQYF
CDR3nt: TGTGCCAGCAGTTCTAGCGGGGTCGCCGGGGGGCAGTATTTT

j_gene: TRBJ2-1
d_gene: .
v_gene: TRBV19
CDR3aa: CASSVSSRGQQFF
CDR3nt: TGTGCCAGTAGTGTCTCGTCTCGCGGGCAGCAGTTCTTC